Described below is a single TCR beta chain sequence and its context. The entry originates in a study of blood T cell repertoires in COVID-19. Study in general: PBMCs, B-cell-depleted T cells, or T cells provided the cDNA or gDNA that made up the material.

This CDR3 spans 15 amino acids. Trimming took 1 base from V and 7 from J; bases not matched to a gene: 3. The germline CDR1 and CDR2 sequences are SGHNT and YENEEA. The protocol was immunoSEQ multiplex PCR, while the TCRdb copy is restricted to in-frame clones and leaves out a portion. The sample has some 190,000 clones; about 85% are singletons. The chain combines TRBV11-3 with TRBJ2-7, with TRBD2 identical over 14 bases. This receptor was taken from an elderly man with COVID-19, enrolled during active disease. The sample comprised peripheral blood. This CDR3 is CASSLGLAGGREQYF. CDR3 bases: TGTGCCAGCAGCTTAGGACTAGCGGGGGGGCGAGAGCAGTACTTC.